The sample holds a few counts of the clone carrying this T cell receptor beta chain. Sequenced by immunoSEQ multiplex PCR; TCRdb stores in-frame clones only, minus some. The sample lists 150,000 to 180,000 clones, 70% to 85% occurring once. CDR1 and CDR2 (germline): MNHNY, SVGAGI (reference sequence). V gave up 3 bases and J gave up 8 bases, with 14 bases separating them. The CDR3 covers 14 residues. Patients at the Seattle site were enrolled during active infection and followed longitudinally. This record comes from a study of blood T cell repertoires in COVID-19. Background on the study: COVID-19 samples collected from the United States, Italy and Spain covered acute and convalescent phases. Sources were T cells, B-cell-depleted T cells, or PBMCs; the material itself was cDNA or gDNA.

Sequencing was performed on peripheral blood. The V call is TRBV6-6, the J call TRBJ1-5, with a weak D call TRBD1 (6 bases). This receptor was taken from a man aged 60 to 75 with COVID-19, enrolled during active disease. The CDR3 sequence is CASSYNRVREPQHF. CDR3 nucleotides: TGTGCCAGCAGTTATAACAGGGTTAGGGAGCCCCAGCATTTT.